The 30 T cell receptor beta chains below come from one sample, sequenced in a study of blood T cells in healthy people across ages. A J-beta primer mix and a sample-barcoded 5' primer were used in a second PCR of roughly 7 to 12 cycles. TCRdb used MiXCR to reprocess the 5' RACE reads, holding one entry per CDR3 protein. The sample lists approximately 800,000 distinct CDR3 sequences, around half occurring once. Sequences were obtained from blood. The receptor set was obtained from a man of 80 years or more in good health.

This sequence joins TRBV29-1 and TRBJ2-7; 12 nucleotides agree with TRBD2. The V gene's germline CDR1 is SQVTM and CDR2 ANQGSEA. Germline trimming cut 6 bases from V and 8 bases from J; bases unmatched to any gene: 23. CDR3 length: 18 amino acids. The CDR3 loop reads CSVPRKRTSGKPAPKQYF. CDR3 nucleotides: TGCAGCGTCCCGAGGAAAAGGACTAGCGGGAAGCCCGCCCCCAAGCAGTACTTC.

The CDR3 region has the DNA TGCAGCGTTAGGGGCCAAGGCGTGCAGACCCAGTACTTC. Its protein product is CSVRGQGVQTQYF. The gene calls are TRBV29-1 and TRBJ2-5, with a tentative D call TRBD1 (5 bases). In germline, CDR1 is SQVTM, CDR2 ANQGSEA. Trimming removed 5 bases from V and 6 bases from J, with 16 bases in between. The length of the CDR3 is 13 residues. Filled out from reference TRBV29-1 and TRBJ2-5, the complete variable domain reads SAVISQKPSRDICQRGTSLTIQCQVDSQVTMMFWYRQQPGQSLTLIATANQGSEATYESGFVIDKFPISRPNLTFSTLTVSNMSPEDSSIYLCSVRGQGVQTQYFGPGTRLLVL.

The chain employs TRBV21-1 and TRBJ2-4; the table's D call, TRBD2, has no DNA check behind it. TRBV21-1 is a known pseudogene. This CDR3 is 13 amino acids long. The CDR3 protein is CASSALRRNIQYF. The DNA of the CDR3 is TGTGCCAGCAGCGCCCTAAGGAGAAACATTCAGTACTTC.

This clonotype occurred once. V and J are TRBV9 and TRBJ1-2; D unresolved. The V end lost 6 bases, the J end lost 10 bases, and 19 bases lay between the germline ends. This CDR3 spans 13 amino acids. The germline V gene has CDR1 SGDLS and CDR2 YYNGEE. The CDR3 DNA is TGTGCCAGCACCCCCTCGAGGGAAAGTGTCTACACCTTC. Amino acid sequence: CASTPSRESVYTF.

As concerns this clonotype: A much larger clone lies one base from this, so it may be a read error. CDR3 sequence: CASSPSQEAQYF. The CDR3 bases are TGTGCCAGCAGCCCCTCCCAAGAGGCCCAGTACTTC. J is TRBJ2-5 and V is TRBV5-6; D not certain. The V gene's germline CDR1 is SGHDT and CDR2 YYEEEE. This CDR3 contains 12 residues.

This clonotype was detected only a few times. This rearrangement joins TRBV7-2 to TRBJ1-2, with D possibly being TRBD1 (5 bases). The length of the CDR3 is 13 residues. Germline loops: CDR1 SGHTA, CDR2 FQGNSA. V was shortened by 0 bases and J by 10 bases, with 12 bases between the two germline ends. CDR3 protein: CASSLARVTDYTF. In DNA form, the CDR3 reads TGTGCCAGCAGCTTAGCCAGGGTTACAGACTACACCTTC.

The gene calls are TRBV9 and TRBJ2-1; D is unclear. The CDR3 extends over 14 amino acids. V was shortened by 0 bases and J by 3 bases, with 7 bases between the two germline ends. The V gene's germline CDR1 is SGDLS and CDR2 YYNGEE. The CDR3 protein is CASSVATYYNEQFF. CDR3 nucleotide sequence: TGTGCCAGCAGCGTAGCTACTTACTACAATGAGCAGTTCTTC.

The chain couples TRBV6-2 or TRBV6-3 to TRBJ2-7; D is possibly TRBD1 (7 bases). The CDR3 is 15 residues long. With 6 bases removed from V and 3 bases from J, the gap between germline ends came to 18 bases. In germline, CDR1 is MNHEY, CDR2 SVGEGT. The CDR3 loop reads CASSPGGTVNYEQYF. CDR3 nucleotides: TGTGCCAGCAGCCCCGGCGGGACAGTTAACTACGAGCAGTACTTC.

This chain uses TRBV7-2 with TRBJ1-5; unclear D gene. Germline CDR1 SGHTA, CDR2 FQGNSA. V shed 8 bases and J shed 6 bases, with 14 bases lying between them. The length of the CDR3 is 13 residues. This CDR3 is CASGSGVSQPQHF. CDR3 DNA: TGTGCCAGCGGATCTGGGGTTTCTCAGCCCCAGCATTTT.

Of note for this clonotype: The junction and the germline gene differ at one end; a read error may be behind it. The rearrangement joins TRBV7-9 to TRBJ2-1; no definite D call. This CDR3 comprises 10 residues. Per germline, CDR1 SEHNR and CDR2 FQNEAQ (reference sequence). This chain's CDR3 is CAGSLAEQFF. For the CDR3, the DNA is TGTGCCGGCAGCTTAGCCGAGCAGTTCTTC.

About this clonotype: One junction end does not reproduce the germline sequence, and a read error may be involved. This sequence joins TRBV3-1 and TRBJ2-7; TRBD2 matches 7 bases. Germline V lookup: CDR1 LGHDT, CDR2 YNNKEL (reference sequence). There are 14 residues in the CDR3. In DNA form, the CDR3 reads TGTGCCAGCCAGGGAGGGAAGGGGATCTCCGAGCAGTGCTTC. Its translation: CASQGGKGISEQCF.

In this sample, this clonotype turned up a few times. The chain is built from TRBV12-5 and TRBJ2-1; D ambiguous. Germline CDR1 LGHNT, CDR2 FRNRAP. Trimming removed 1 base at V and 12 bases at J, with 13 bases between. The CDR3 runs to 13 residues. CDR3 residues: CASGLDKGFRQFF. For the CDR3, the DNA is TGTGCTAGTGGTTTGGACAAGGGTTTTCGGCAGTTCTTC.

This clonotype was seen a few times. Mismatch with germline at one junction end may stem from a read error. The chain is built from TRBV20-1 and TRBJ2-3, with D tentatively TRBD2 (5 bases). CDR3 length: 15 amino acids. Germline V gene data show CDR1 as DFQATT and CDR2 as SNEGSKA (reference sequence). The CDR3, as DNA: TGCAGTGCCAGAGAGAGGGCCATGCCCCACAGATACGCGTATTTT. It codes for CSARERAMPHRYAYF.

This clonotype was picked up a small number of times. The J gene is TRBJ2-6, the V gene TRBV7-6; possible D gene TRBD1, 7 bases. Germline values: CDR1 SGHVS, CDR2 FNYEAQ. The ends were cut back, 2 bases at V and 2 bases at J, with 19 bases in the middle. The CDR3 runs 19 residues. This CDR3 is CASSLRAGQKTTGANVLTF. Written as DNA, the CDR3 is TGTGCCAGCAGCTTAAGGGCGGGACAGAAGACAACTGGGGCCAACGTCCTGACTTTC. Full variable domain (remainder filled in from reference TRBV7-6 and TRBJ2-6): GAGVSQSPRYKVTKRGQDVALRCDPISGHVSLYWYRQALGQGPEFLTYFNYEAQQDKSGLPNDRFSAERPEGSISTLTIQRTEQRDSAMYRCASSLRAGQKTTGANVLTFGAGSRLTVL.

Only one count was recorded for this clonotype. The V and J genes are TRBV4-2 and TRBJ2-7; tentatively, D is TRBD2 (5 bases). Trimming cost V 3 bases and J 1 base, with 16 bases left between them. Germline V CDR1 and CDR2: LGHNA, YNFKEQ. This CDR3 is built from 16 residues. This chain's CDR3 is CASSQPPDFLSYEQYF. Here the CDR3 DNA reads TGTGCCAGCAGCCAGCCCCCGGACTTCCTTTCCTACGAGCAGTACTTC.

This sequence joins TRBV5-4 and TRBJ2-1, with unresolved D. Between the trimmed V and J ends, which lost 1 base and 0 bases, there was a span of 11 bases. Germline V gives CDR1 SGHNT, CDR2 YYREEE (reference sequence). The CDR3 extends over 16 amino acids. The CDR3 spells CASSLRQISSYNEQFF. The CDR3, as DNA: TGTGCCAGCAGCTTGAGGCAGATAAGCTCCTACAATGAGCAGTTCTTC.

This clonotype was seen more than once but under ten times. This sequence joins TRBV7-9 and TRBJ2-5, with 9 bases lining up with TRBD1. This CDR3 region has 18 residues. The trim removed 5 bases at V and 1 base at J, leaving 14 bases unmatched. Germline CDR1 is SEHNR and CDR2 is FQNEAQ (reference sequence). CDR3 amino acids: CASSPSSWDRDSQETQYF. CDR3 in DNA: TGTGCCAGCAGCCCGTCGTCCTGGGACAGGGATTCCCAAGAGACCCAGTACTTC.

This sequence joins TRBV5-1 and TRBJ2-3; no clear D. This CDR3 has 16 residues. The germline V and J ends were trimmed by 0 bases and 4 bases, with 15 bases remaining between them. The V gene's germline CDR1 is SGHRS and CDR2 YFSETQ. The CDR3 sequence: CASSLGTQPTSDTQYF. DNA of the CDR3: TGCGCCAGCAGCTTGGGGACCCAGCCGACTTCAGATACGCAGTATTTT.

The chain links TRBV24-1 to TRBJ2-5; TRBD2 matches at 16 bases. There are 18 residues in the CDR3. V lost 5 bases and J lost 11; bases outside the gene matches: 16. Germline CDR1 is KGHDR and CDR2 is SFDVKD. DNA of the CDR3: TGTGCCACCAGTGGCGGGACTAGCGGGAGGGCCTTAACCCCTGAGCAGTACTTC. This codes for CATSGGTSGRALTPEQYF.

There are a few counts of this clonotype. V gene TRBV24-1 combines with J gene TRBJ2-1; 13 bases map to TRBD2. With V trimmed by 5 bases and J by 8 bases, 11 bases remained unmatched. Germline CDR1 and CDR2: KGHDR and SFDVKD. The CDR3 spans 17 residues. CDR3 nucleotide sequence: TGTGCCACCAGTGCCTATTCGACTAGCGGGAGGCCGGATGAGCAGTTCTTC. The encoded protein is CATSAYSTSGRPDEQFF.

V gene TRBV3-1 combines with J gene TRBJ2-2; perhaps TRBD1 as D (5 bases). The CDR3 length is 16 residues. In germline, CDR1 is LGHDT, CDR2 YNNKEL (reference sequence). V lost 4 bases and J lost 7, with 19 bases in between. The CDR3 region is CASSLPLVGQGGELFF. CDR3 sequence (DNA): TGTGCCAGCAGCCTCCCGCTAGTCGGGCAGGGCGGGGAGCTGTTTTTT.

J is TRBJ1-3 and V is TRBV6-6; D is unresolved. V lost 0 bases and J 4 bases, leaving 10 bases between the germline ends. From germline, CDR1 is MNHNY and CDR2 SVGAGI (reference sequence). This CDR3 contains 15 residues. The CDR3 sequence is CASSYSPDLGNTIYF. As DNA, the CDR3 is TGTGCCAGCAGTTACTCTCCGGACTTAGGAAACACCATATATTTT.

This chain joins TRBV3-1 and TRBJ1-2, with TRBD1 matching over 9 bases. CDR3 length: 15 residues. The V gene's germline CDR1 is LGHDT and CDR2 YNNKEL (reference sequence). V trimming: 4 bases; J trimming: 4 bases; junction bases outside the gene matches: 7. CDR3 DNA sequence: TGTGCCAGCAGCCGGCTAGGGGGACAGGGCTATGGCTACACCTTC. Its protein is CASSRLGGQGYGYTF.

The CDR3 sequence: CASSGRRRSREQYF. The CDR3 nucleotides read TGTGCCAGCAGTGGGCGAAGGAGATCACGCGAGCAGTACTTC. The chain couples TRBV28 to TRBJ2-7; D ambiguous. Germline CDR1 is MDHEN and CDR2 is SYDVKM. With 5 bases removed from V and 6 bases from J, the gap between germline ends came to 17 bases. The CDR3 runs to 14 residues.

This clonotype was detected a few times. V and J are TRBV14 and TRBJ1-2; D is ambiguous. The CDR3 spans 13 residues. Germline V gene data show CDR1 as SGHDN and CDR2 as FVKESK. V was shortened by 3 bases and J by 1 base, with 6 bases between the two germline ends. This chain's CDR3 is CASSQSINYGYTF. The CDR3 nucleotides are TGTGCCAGCAGCCAGTCTATTAACTATGGCTACACCTTC.

In its sample, this clonotype was seen a few times. The chain has TRBV12-3 or TRBV12-4 and TRBJ1-1; D is perhaps TRBD1 (5 bases). V lost 8 bases to trimming and J lost 11 bases, with 18 bases between them. CDR3 size: 12 residues. In DNA form, the CDR3 reads TGTGCCAGCGCCGGAGGAGGGGCCAGGGCTTTCTTT. Protein: CASAGGGARAFF.

The table lists this clonotype with a few counts. The chain is built from TRBV20-1 and TRBJ2-5; 12 bases line up with TRBD2. The CDR3 consists of 15 residues. From germline, CDR1 is DFQATT and CDR2 SNEGSKA (reference sequence). V trimming: 2 bases; J trimming: 3 bases; junction bases outside the gene matches: 4. The CDR3 spells CSARRSSGREETQYF. The CDR3 DNA sequence: TGCAGTGCTAGACGCTCTAGCGGGAGGGAAGAGACCCAGTACTTC.

CDR3: CASSPLDRNEKLFF. The CDR3 nucleotides are TGTGCCAGCAGTCCCTTAGACAGGAATGAAAAACTGTTTTTT. The rearrangement joins TRBV12-3 or TRBV12-4 to TRBJ1-4; perhaps TRBD1 as D (6 bases). Trimming took off 5 bases at V and 5 bases at J, with 12 bases between the two ends. This CDR3 is 14 amino acids long.

The V and J genes are TRBV5-1 and TRBJ2-1; D possibly corresponds to TRBD2 (5 bases). The ends were cut back, 0 bases at V and 9 bases at J, with 10 bases in the middle. This CDR3 is 13 amino acids long. The germline CDR1 and CDR2 sequences are SGHRS and YFSETQ. The CDR3 region is CASSLGVEGEQFF. Written as DNA, the CDR3 is TGCGCCAGCAGCTTGGGGGTCGAGGGTGAGCAGTTCTTC. Full variable domain (outside the CDR3, taken from reference TRBV5-1 and TRBJ2-1): KAGVTQTPRYLIKTRGQQVTLSCSPISGHRSVSWYQQTPGQGLQFLFEYFSETQRNKGNFPGRFSGRQFSNSRSEMNVSTLELGDSALYLCASSLGVEGEQFFGPGTRLTVL.

With respect to this clonotype: Without the conserved terminal phenylalanine or tryptophan, this CDR3 likely stems from a read error. Because the CDR3's place on the DNA is in doubt, the DNA is left out and the CDR3 is given as listed by TCRdb. The V call is TRBV3-1, the J call TRBJ2-5; TRBD2 is taken as the D call from the table, unchecked against the DNA. The CDR3 is 15 residues long, counting both termini. Germline lookup yields CDR1 LGHDT and CDR2 YNNKEL (reference sequence). CDR3: CASSQIGPDGYTFGS.